The 30 T cell receptor beta chains below were found in one sample sequenced in a study of regulatory T cells in long-lasting Graves disease. Both iRepertoire HTBI primers and Arm-PCR of CDR3 regions were used to build the TCR beta libraries. In TCRdb, the multiplex PCR reads were re-called with MiXCR into one record per CDR3 protein. Here the sample spans roughly 380,000 distinct CDR3 sequences, roughly a sixth being singletons. The time point denotes: newly diagnosed GD, antithyroid drugs for less than 3 months. PBMC RNA was the source of the TCR library. This material consisted of peripheral blood mononuclear cells (PBMCs), taken at new diagnosis, from a patient treated with antithyroid drugs. Every receptor here comes from a female donor with Graves disease.

A single count supports this clonotype. The J gene is TRBJ2-7, the V gene TRBV28; 7 bases align to TRBD1. Per germline, CDR1 MDHEN and CDR2 SYDVKM. Unmatched junction bases numbered 7, after V lost 5 bases and J lost 3 bases. The CDR3 is 14 amino acids. The CDR3 region has the DNA TGTGCCAGCAGTCCCGGCGACAGGGTCTACGAGCAGTACTTC. Its protein product is CASSPGDRVYEQYF.

CDR3 sequence reads: CASSVEGRGHSPLHF. In DNA, the CDR3 is TGTGCCAGCAGCGTAGAGGGCAGGGGGCATTCACCCCTCCACTTT. The chain has TRBV9 and TRBJ1-6, with 8 bases fitting TRBD1. The CDR3 has 15 residues. V gave up 0 bases and J gave up 8 bases; unmatched junction bases: 4. In germline, CDR1 is SGDLS, CDR2 YYNGEE.

This clonotype was observed many times. The chain is built from TRBV6-5 and TRBJ2-7, with unresolved D. Trimming shortened V by 4 bases and J by 0 bases, and 10 bases separated the two germline ends. The CDR3 length is 14 residues. CDR1 and CDR2 from the germline V gene are MNHEY and SVGAGI. CDR3 sequence: CASSFQASSYEQYF. CDR3 DNA sequence: TGTGCCAGCAGTTTTCAGGCGAGCTCCTACGAGCAGTACTTC.

A remark on this clonotype: A far larger clone is only one base removed, so a read error is likely. The chain recombines TRBV11-2 with TRBJ2-1; 7 bases fit TRBD2. Germline assignment: CDR1 SGHAT and CDR2 FQNNGV. Trimming cost V 5 bases and J 10 bases; bases outside gene matches: 17. There are 16 residues in the CDR3. CDR3 sequence: CASSPTRDYKAYEQFF. CDR3 DNA: TGTGCCAGCAGCCCGACCCGGGACTACAAAGCCTACGAGCAGTTCTTC.

This clonotype came up a few times. This chain joins TRBV2 and TRBJ1-2; tentatively, D is TRBD1 (6 bases). In germline, CDR1 is SNHLY, CDR2 FYNNEI. V was clipped by 6 bases and J by 5 bases, with 19 bases between them. There are 15 residues in the CDR3. CDR3 in DNA: TGTGCCAGCAGCGCCCCCGAGGGGGGGCCATATGGCTACACCTTC. Its translation: CASSAPEGGPYGYTF.

This clonotype was observed a handful of times. The J gene is TRBJ1-2, the V gene TRBV19; D unclear. CDR3 length equals 11 residues. With 4 bases removed from V and 8 bases from J, the gap between germline ends came to 8 bases. Germline CDR1 is LNHDA and CDR2 is SQIVND (reference sequence). CDR3: CASSTTRGYTF. The CDR3 bases are TGTGCCAGTAGTACGACGCGGGGCTACACCTTC.

This chain connects TRBV30 to TRBJ2-1; possibly TRBD1 for D (6 bases). Germline lookup yields CDR1 GTSNPN and CDR2 SVGIG (reference sequence). V was cut by 1 base and J by 10 bases, with 20 bases left in between. This CDR3 is built from 15 residues. This chain's CDR3 is CAWSALQWTAFEQFF. For the CDR3, the DNA is TGTGCCTGGAGTGCCCTTCAATGGACAGCCTTCGAGCAGTTCTTC. Full variable domain (missing parts from reference TRBV30 and TRBJ2-1): SQTIHQWPATLVQPVGSPLSLECTVEGTSNPNLYWYRQAAGRGLQLLFYSVGIGQISSEVPQNLSASRPQDRQFILSSKKLLLSDSGFYLCAWSALQWTAFEQFFGPGTRLTVL.

This clonotype was seen ten or more times. This chain joins TRBV28 and TRBJ2-1; 7 bases align to TRBD1. Per the germline V gene, CDR1 is MDHEN and CDR2 is SYDVKM. This CDR3 is 11 amino acids long. The J segment lost 15 bases and the V segment lost 6 bases, leaving 8 bases of the junction unmatched. The CDR3, as DNA: TGTGCCAGCAGCCACCAGGGGGAGTCGTTCTTC. Its protein is CASSHQGESFF.

This clonotype was detected many times. The chain employs TRBV5-1 and TRBJ1-1; the D gene is possibly TRBD1 (5 bases). Germline values: CDR1 SGHRS, CDR2 YFSETQ. Trimming removed 2 bases from V and 2 bases from J, with 10 bases in between. The CDR3 is 14 amino acids. The CDR3 bases are TGCGCCAGCAGCTTCCGGACACCAAACACTGAAGCTTTCTTT. This translates into CASSFRTPNTEAFF. Based on the CDR3 plus reference TRBV5-1 and TRBJ1-1, the full variable domain is KAGVTQTPRYLIKTRGQQVTLSCSPISGHRSVSWYQQTPGQGLQFLFEYFSETQRNKGNFPGRFSGRQFSNSRSEMNVSTLELGDSALYLCASSFRTPNTEAFFGQGTRLTVV.

This clonotype was observed at least ten times. V is TRBV7-3 and J is TRBJ2-3; D is possibly TRBD1 or TRBD2 (6 bases each). The CDR3 extends over 14 amino acids. Germline V gene lookup returns CDR1 SGHTA and CDR2 FQGTGA. V lost 5 bases and J lost 2, with 11 bases in between. CDR3 sequence reads: CASSQGRHTDTQYF. In nucleotides, the CDR3 is TGTGCCAGCAGCCAGGGGAGGCACACAGATACGCAGTATTTT.

J is TRBJ2-1 and V is TRBV10-3, with D possibly matching TRBD2 (5 bases). V was clipped by 7 bases and J by 10 bases, with 26 bases between them. The CDR3 runs to 16 residues. CDR1 and CDR2 from the germline V gene are ENHRY and SYGVKD. This CDR3 is CAITETSDGGVGEQFF. The CDR3 DNA reads TGTGCCATCACCGAGACCTCCGACGGAGGCGTTGGGGAGCAGTTCTTC.

This chain connects TRBV19 to TRBJ1-1; 7 bases line up with TRBD1. Germline CDR1 reads LNHDA; CDR2 reads SQIVND (reference sequence). V dropped 3 bases and J dropped 6; count of bases not matched to a gene: 1. There are 12 residues in the CDR3. CDR3 protein: CASSIQGAEAFF. In nucleotides, the CDR3 is TGTGCCAGTAGTATCCAGGGGGCTGAAGCTTTCTTT.

This clonotype was recorded a few times. The chain carries TRBV4-1 and TRBJ2-3; 9 bases are shared with TRBD1. Germline loops: CDR1 MGHRA, CDR2 YSYEKL. Unmatched junction bases numbered 11, after V lost 4 bases and J lost 6 bases. The CDR3 runs to 16 residues. CDR3 DNA sequence: TGCGCCAGCAGCCCTTCTAAGGACAGGGGTTCGGATACGCAGTATTTT. Its protein product is CASSPSKDRGSDTQYF.

Many counts were recorded for this clonotype. The chain employs TRBV18 and TRBJ1-1; no clear D. Germline CDR1 and CDR2: KGHSH and LQKENI. This CDR3 is 11 amino acids long. Trimming left V 2 bases short and J 11 bases short, with 9 bases between. The CDR3 is CASSPATYAFF. CDR3 nucleotides: TGTGCCAGCTCACCAGCGACGTATGCTTTCTTT. The full variable domain, with the rest looked up from reference TRBV18 and TRBJ1-1, is NAGVMQNPRHLVRRRGQEARLRCSPMKGHSHVYWYRQLPEEGLKFMVYLQKENIIDESGMPKERFSAEFPKEGPSILRIQQVVRGDSAAYFCASSPATYAFFGQGTRLTVV.

There are many counts of this clonotype. The V gene is TRBV12-3 or TRBV12-4, the J gene TRBJ1-1; D gene unclear. This CDR3 has 13 amino acids. The germline V and J ends were trimmed by 6 bases and 5 bases, with 13 bases remaining between them. The CDR3 nucleotides read TGTGCCAGCAGCCTGCGGTATGGTACTGAAGCTTTCTTT. This sequence encodes CASSLRYGTEAFF.

The genes are TRBV7-2 and TRBJ2-1, with 11 bases identical to TRBD2. Germline V gives CDR1 SGHTA, CDR2 FQGNSA. V shed 1 base, J shed 9 bases, and the junction held 8 bases outside the gene matches. CDR3 length: 16 residues. CDR3 bases: TGTGCCAGCAGCTTAGTCATGCTAGCGGGAGGAGGTGAGCAGTTCTTC. Its protein product is CASSLVMLAGGGEQFF.

The CDR3 DNA follows: TGCAGCGTTGAGCAGGGGGCGTACGAGCAGTACTTC. This translates into CSVEQGAYEQYF. The chain employs TRBV29-1 and TRBJ2-7, with 8 bases fitting TRBD1. The CDR3 length is 12 residues. Germline V lookup: CDR1 SQVTM, CDR2 ANQGSEA. Trimming removed 3 bases from V and 4 bases from J; junction bases left unmatched: 2.

Regarding this clonotype: A read error likely explains this, since a far larger clone differs by one base. The chain links TRBV11-3 to TRBJ1-2; D is uncertain. Germline V gives CDR1 SGHNT, CDR2 YENEEA. The CDR3 totals 14 residues. CDR3 DNA: TGTGCCAGCAGCCCCGCGGGATTTAACTATGGCCACACCTTC. The encoded protein is CASSPAGFNYGHTF.

With regard to this clonotype: This likely stems from a read error, as it lies one base from a far larger clone. This chain joins TRBV11-2 and TRBJ2-7, with D tentatively TRBD1 or TRBD2 (5 bases each). The CDR3 covers 15 residues. V was trimmed by 6 bases and J by 6 bases, leaving 21 bases between them. Germline V gene lookup returns CDR1 SGHAT and CDR2 FQNNGV. The DNA for the CDR3 is TGTGCCAGCAGTTCCGCCGGGACCTATGACTGCGAGCAGTACTTC. Encoded protein: CASSSAGTYDCEQYF.

Points on this clonotype: This may be a read error: a much more frequent sequence differs by one nucleotide. The genes are TRBV6-1 and TRBJ1-1; D ambiguous. Trimming removed 5 bases at V and 4 bases at J, with 17 bases between. This CDR3 is built from 15 residues. CDR1 and CDR2 (germline): MNHNS, SASEGT. The CDR3 DNA reads TGTGCCAGCAGTAACGGGTTTACTGAGGGCACTGAAGCTTTCTTT. It codes for CASSNGFTEGTEAFF.

This clonotype appeared a few times. This rearrangement joins TRBV9 to TRBJ2-2; D uncertain. V gave up 6 bases and J gave up 3 bases, with 3 bases separating them. This CDR3 comprises 11 residues. Germline assignment: CDR1 SGDLS and CDR2 YYNGEE. The CDR3 here is CASTYTGELFF. The DNA for the CDR3 is TGTGCCAGCACCTACACCGGGGAGCTGTTTTTT.

This clonotype was detected ten times or more. The CDR3 region is CASSLGTSDYNEQFF. CDR3 bases: TGTGCCAGCAGCTTGGGGACTAGCGACTACAATGAGCAGTTCTTC. The chain couples TRBV7-3 to TRBJ2-1, with 10 bases that match TRBD2. The CDR3 extends over 15 amino acids. The germline gives CDR1 SGHTA, CDR2 FQGTGA. Germline trimming cut 3 bases from V and 3 bases from J; bases unmatched to any gene: 2.

This clonotype has a handful of counts. The rearrangement joins TRBV5-4 to TRBJ1-1; D perhaps matches TRBD1 (5 bases). This CDR3 spans 16 amino acids. Germline values: CDR1 SGHNT, CDR2 YYREEE (reference sequence). Deletions cut 1 base from V and 1 base from J, with 14 bases between. CDR3 DNA: TGTGCCAGCAGCTTGCCGATCGACAGCCCGAACACTGAAGCTTTCTTT. This codes for CASSLPIDSPNTEAFF.

This chain connects TRBV7-9 to TRBJ2-1; tentative D call: TRBD2 (6 bases). This CDR3 has 16 amino acids. The ends were cut back, 7 bases at V and 6 bases at J, with 22 bases in the middle. CDR1 SEHNR and CDR2 FQNEAQ come from the germline V gene (reference sequence). CDR3 in amino acids: CASIPMYIMGGNEQFF. DNA for the CDR3: TGTGCCAGCATCCCGATGTACATTATGGGAGGCAATGAGCAGTTCTTC.

This clonotype was recorded many times. The chain carries TRBV3-1 and TRBJ1-1; D is ambiguous. Germline lookup yields CDR1 LGHDT and CDR2 YNNKEL (reference sequence). CDR3 length equals 14 residues. Trimming left V 8 bases short and J 0 bases short, with 13 bases between. The chain's CDR3 is CASGPHHLNTEAFF. The DNA of the CDR3 is TGTGCCAGCGGACCCCACCACTTGAACACTGAAGCTTTCTTT.

The J gene is TRBJ2-3, the V gene TRBV5-1, with 9 positions matching TRBD2. V was clipped by 0 bases and J by 6 bases; unmatched bases: 8. The V gene's germline CDR1 is SGHRS and CDR2 YFSETQ. This CDR3 has 16 amino acids. CDR3 nucleotides: TGCGCCAGCAGCTTGGCCGGGCGGGGGGGCCAGGATACGCAGTATTTT. Translating gives CASSLAGRGGQDTQYF.

This chain uses TRBV19 with TRBJ1-5, with TRBD1 matching 8 bases. The germline V gene encodes CDR1 LNHDA and CDR2 SQIVND (reference sequence). The CDR3 runs to 17 residues. The junction had 10 bases not matched to a gene; V was cut back by 2 bases and J by 4 bases. The CDR3, as DNA: TGTGCCAGTAGTATAATATCCGGACAGGGCCATAATCAGCCCCAGCATTTT. Amino acid sequence: CASSIISGQGHNQPQHF.

Many counts were recorded for this clonotype. CDR3 sequence (DNA): TGTGCCAGCGGCGGACTAGCGGCCTACAATGAGCAGTTCTTC. This translates into CASGGLAAYNEQFF. J is TRBJ2-1 and V is TRBV27, with 10 nucleotides matching TRBD2. There are 14 residues in the CDR3. Germline CDR1 reads MNHEY; CDR2 reads SMNVEV (reference sequence). With V trimmed by 8 bases and J by 2 bases, 3 bases remained unmatched.

This clonotype was seen at least ten times. V gene TRBV15 combines with J gene TRBJ1-2; TRBD1 might be the D (6 bases). The CDR3 length is 15 residues. The V end lost 8 bases, the J end lost 1 base, and 17 bases lay between the germline ends. The germline V gene has CDR1 LNHNV and CDR2 YYDKDF (reference sequence). The CDR3, as DNA: TGTGCCACCGACCGCCGGGACACCAATAACTATGGCTACACCTTC. Translating it yields CATDRRDTNNYGYTF.

This clonotype was seen ten or more times. The chain couples TRBV28 to TRBJ2-1, with no clear D. The CDR3 totals 14 residues. From germline, CDR1 is MDHEN and CDR2 SYDVKM. Trimming pared 3 bases from V and 3 bases from J, leaving 9 bases between. The CDR3: CASSLGRIYNEQFF. The CDR3 nucleotides read TGTGCCAGCAGTTTGGGTAGAATCTACAATGAGCAGTTCTTC.